A selection of T cell receptor beta chains follows, all from one sample in a study of T cell repertoires in cytomegalovirus infection. TCRdb analysed the reads with MiXCR anew, one entry per CDR3 protein. Altogether about 570,000 distinct CDR3 sequences are present, around 40% being singletons, with the ten largest covering 48%. Their target antigens are unknown. The material was cultured PBMCs, obtained from culture after CMV antigen stimulation. These receptors all come from a human donor in good health (CMV status not recorded). Some clones in this sample may be carry-over from other donors' samples. Both conserved end residues are part of each CDR3. The D gene is left open where the match is weak. Part of the rows lack a size; the others show once, few, many or a class for expanded clones.

j_call clone_size v_call d_call cdr3_nt cdr3_aa
TRBJ2-7 once TRBV20-1 . TGCAGTGCTAGACCCGACAGCTACGAGCAGTACTTC CSARPDSYEQYF
TRBJ1-2 few TRBV7-2 TRBD1 TGTGCCAGCAGCTTAAGGGAGGGGGCTCGTGGCTACACCTTC CASSLREGARGYTF
TRBJ2-4 few TRBV7-6 . TGTGCCAGCAGCTCAGAGGGACATCAGCTAGCCAAAAACATTCAGTACTTC CASSSEGHQLAKNIQYF
TRBJ1-1 few TRBV6-5 . TGTGCCAGCAGGACAACGACCGGACGGCAAGCTTTCTTT CASRTTTGRQAFF
TRBJ2-3 . TRBV27 . TGTGCCAGCAGTTTTAAGATTTCCACAGATACGCAGTATTTT CASSFKISTDTQYF
TRBJ1-1 . TRBV28 . TGTGCCAGCAGTTTGAAGCAAGAAGCTTTCTTT CASSLKQEAFF
TRBJ2-1 few TRBV7-6 . TGTGCCAGCAGCCCCACAGGGAAATCATCGGGTGATGAGCAGTTCTTC CASSPTGKSSGDEQFF
TRBJ1-4 . TRBV7-9 . TGTGCCAGCAGATCACAGGGAGAACTTGAAAAACTGTTTTTT CASRSQGELEKLFF
TRBJ1-2 . TRBV7-2 . TGTGCCAGCAGCTTAGGGCCCAGCGTTGTCTATGGCTACACCTTC CASSLGPSVVYGYTF
TRBJ2-1 few TRBV6-1 . TGTGCCAGCAGTGCCACAAAATACAATGAGCAGTTCTTC CASSATKYNEQFF
TRBJ1-2 few TRBV5-1 . TGCGCCAGCAGCTTGGATCCGGGGGGCTACACCTTC CASSLDPGGYTF
TRBJ1-2 . TRBV20-1 . TGCAGTGCTGGTGACAACTATGGCTACACCTTC CSAGDNYGYTF
TRBJ2-7 once TRBV5-4 . TGTGCCAGCAGCTCCGCCGTGGAGGGTAATCGGGAGCAGTACTTC CASSSAVEGNREQYF
TRBJ1-3 . TRBV12-3/TRBV12-4 . TGTGCCAGCAGACGTTTGGGTGGAAACACCATATATTTT CASRRLGGNTIYF
TRBJ1-4 . TRBV20-1 . TGCAGTGGGAGTGGCAGGGGAGAAAAACTGTTTTTT CSGSGRGEKLFF
TRBJ2-3 few TRBV10-3 TRBD2 TGTGCCACAACCTACGGGCGGGAGGGCCCAGATACGCAGTATTTT CATTYGREGPDTQYF
TRBJ2-1 . TRBV7-6 . TGTGCCAGCAGCCACAGGGGGGGAGAGTCCTACAATGAGCAGTTCTTC CASSHRGGESYNEQFF
TRBJ1-2 many TRBV7-2 . TGTGCCAGCAGCTTAGACGGACAGCAGATGGGCTACACCTTC CASSLDGQQMGYTF
TRBJ1-1 few TRBV28 . TGTGCCAGCAGTTTAGGCTTTTGGAAACAAGGACCCACTGAAGCTTTCTTT CASSLGFWKQGPTEAFF
TRBJ1-6 . TRBV7-9 . TGTGCCAGCAGCTTAGACGGGGGTGCACCCCTCCACTTT CASSLDGGAPLHF
TRBJ2-7 . TRBV6-5 TRBD2 TGTGCCAGCAGTTACTCGATACTAGCGGCTAGCTCCTACGAGCAGTACTTC CASSYSILAASSYEQYF
TRBJ1-4 . TRBV7-9 . TGTGCCAGCAGCTCCCCCGCGCCTTCAACTAATGAAAAACTGTTTTTT CASSSPAPSTNEKLFF
TRBJ2-7 . TRBV6-5 TRBD1 TGTGCCAGCAGCCCCCCCCCCCGGACAGGGTATGTTTACGAGCAGTACTTC CASSPPPRTGYVYEQYF
TRBJ2-7 . TRBV6-6 TRBD1 TGTGCCAGTACGATAACAGACCGGGACAGGGGCCCGAAGCAGTACTTC CASTITDRDRGPKQYF
TRBJ2-5 . TRBV4-2 . TGTGCCAGCAGCCAAGGCCACCGGGTCCGTGCCGAGATGGCCCAGTACTTC CASSQGHRVRAEMAQYF
TRBJ2-7 . TRBV10-3 TRBD1 TGTGCCATCAGCCCGGACAGGATCTACGAGCAGTACTTC CAISPDRIYEQYF
TRBJ2-4 . TRBV7-6 . TGTGCCAGCAGCTTAGAGGCGTTTACAGGCAAAAACATTCAGTACTTC CASSLEAFTGKNIQYF
TRBJ1-3 . TRBV20-1 . TGCAGTGCTAGAGGACGGGGGCCAAAAGGAAACACCATATATTTT CSARGRGPKGNTIYF